This T cell receptor (beta chain) originates from a study of blood T cell repertoires in COVID-19. Across the whole study: T cells, B-cell-depleted T cells, or PBMCs provided the cDNA or gDNA that served as material.

The germline CDR1 and CDR2 sequences are SQVTM and ANQGSEA. The CDR3 consists of 13 residues. V was pared by 4 bases and J by 4 bases, with 10 bases between. Original methodology: Using reference gene primer amplification, nucleated cell counts were estimated. Sequenced by immunoSEQ multiplex PCR; TCRdb stores in-frame clones only, minus some. V, J and clone size reflect that table, while D and trimming were determined from the DNA. This table has under 120,000 clones, roughly 81% appearing once. The clonotype was recovered from a human donor in a cohort sampled during active COVID-19. The specimen sequenced was peripheral blood. This chain uses TRBV29-1 with TRBJ1-4; maybe TRBD1 (5 bases). CDR3 loop: CSVARAYNEKLFF. The DNA of the CDR3 is TGCAGCGTTGCCAGGGCATATAATGAAAAACTGTTTTTT.